The source of this T cell receptor beta chain is a study of T cells in Graves' hyperthyroidism and ophthalmopathy. Authors of the study amplified TCR beta CDR3 regions from RNA transcripts. When the TCR CDR3 underwent first-round RT-PCR, the HTBI primer set was used. TCRdb redid the calling of the multiplex PCR reads with MiXCR, one entry per CDR3 protein. Of hundreds of thousands of distinct CDR3 sequences in the sample, about half were seen once. Stability of Graves' hyperthyroidism was defined as absent ophthalmopathy progression within 18 months. Thyroid ultrasound, orbital computed tomography, clinical symptoms, and serum thyroxine and TRAb underpinned diagnoses. Findings and limits, study-wide: Ophthalmopathy was told apart from stable hyperthyroidism by a 13 V-J model.

A note on this clonotype: Its cognate antigen is unknown.

The sequence derives from a woman younger than 35 with Graves' hyperthyroidism. The sequenced material came from peripheral blood or thyroid tissue (not recorded which).

CDR3 amino acids: CASSLMGSPEGTEAFF. The DNA for the CDR3 is TGTGCCAGCAGCTTAATGGGCAGCCCGGAGGGCACTGAAGCTTTCTTT. The chain uses TRBV7-6 and TRBJ1-1; D gene unclear. CDR1 is SGHVS, CDR2 FNYEAQ, per germline. This CDR3 comprises 16 residues. Trimming removed 2 bases at V and 4 bases at J, with 17 bases between.